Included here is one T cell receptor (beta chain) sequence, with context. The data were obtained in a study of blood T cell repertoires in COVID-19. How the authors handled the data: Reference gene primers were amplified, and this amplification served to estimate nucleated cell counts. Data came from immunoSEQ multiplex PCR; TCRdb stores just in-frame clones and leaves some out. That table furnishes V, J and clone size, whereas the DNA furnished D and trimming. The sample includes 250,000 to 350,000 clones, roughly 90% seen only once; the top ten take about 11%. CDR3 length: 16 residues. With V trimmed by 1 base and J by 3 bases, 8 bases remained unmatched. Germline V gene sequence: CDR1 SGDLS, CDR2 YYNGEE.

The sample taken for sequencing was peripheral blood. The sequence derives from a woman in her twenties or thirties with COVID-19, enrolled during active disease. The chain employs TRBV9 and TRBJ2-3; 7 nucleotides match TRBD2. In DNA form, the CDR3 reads TGTGCCAGCAGCGTATGGGAGGGGAAGAGGACAGATACGCAGTATTTT. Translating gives CASSVWEGKRTDTQYF.